What follows are 32 T cell receptor beta chains derived from one specimen sequenced in a study of tumor-infiltrating lymphocytes in primary liver carcinoma. Germline DNA was also extracted, with blood RNA taken from unsorted whole blood. With a constant-region primer, TCR beta cDNA was made from approximately 510 ng of total RNA. It was through three nested multiplex PCR rounds of slightly modified ARM-PCR that TCR beta libraries arose. Investigators reported that the first two PCR rounds, at 10 to 11 cycles each, used TRBV1-TRBV30 forward primers with a C-beta reverse primer. TCRdb used MiXCR to reprocess the multiplex PCR reads, holding one entry per CDR3 protein. Among around 210,000 distinct CDR3 sequences, roughly 61% were seen once, and the ten largest hold around 7.1%. Sequenced: peripheral blood. Receptor source: a woman in her sixties with primary liver carcinoma and hepatitis B virus infection.

Worth noting for this clonotype: The junction differs from germline at one of its ends, possibly a read error. The chain links TRBV6-5 to TRBJ1-1, with TRBD1 identical over 9 bases. The germline V gene has CDR1 MNHEY and CDR2 SVGAGI. This CDR3 is 13 amino acids long. This CDR3 reads CASTWTGDTEASF. CDR3 sequence (DNA): TGTGCCAGCACTTGGACAGGGGATACTGAAGCTTCCTTT.

This sequence joins TRBV10-2 and TRBJ2-1; 13 bases line up with TRBD2. CDR3 length: 17 amino acids. Germline CDR1 reads WSHSY; CDR2 reads SAAADI. V trimming: 9 bases; J trimming: 5 bases; junction bases outside the gene matches: 13. DNA for the CDR3: TGCGCCAGTCTGAGTAGTTTGGGACTAGCGGGAAACAATGAGCAGTTCTTC. Its translation: CASLSSLGLAGNNEQFF.

This chain connects TRBV27 to TRBJ2-3; TRBD2 agrees at 9 bases. Germline CDR1 is MNHEY and CDR2 is SMNVEV (reference sequence). This CDR3 has 16 residues. V shed 4 bases, J shed 1 base, and the junction held 6 bases outside the gene matches. The CDR3 loop reads CASSCRVAGGTDTQYF. CDR3 DNA: TGTGCCAGCAGTTGCAGAGTAGCGGGAGGCACAGATACGCAGTATTTT.

This clonotype has ten or more counts. This chain uses TRBV5-5 with TRBJ1-2, with 7 nucleotides matching TRBD1. V was pared by 4 bases and J by 6 bases, with 3 bases of the junction left unmatched. Looked up from germline, CDR1 is SGHKS and CDR2 is YYEKEE (reference sequence). This CDR3 comprises 12 residues. CDR3 bases: TGTGCCAGCAGCGTACAGGGGAATGGCTACACCTTC. This translates into CASSVQGNGYTF.

In its sample, this clonotype ranks as medium-sized. The chain carries TRBV29-1 and TRBJ1-2, with 9 nucleotides matching TRBD1. The CDR3 loop spans 12 amino acids. Trimming took 3 bases from V and 4 from J; bases not matched to a gene: 0. Germline V gene sequence: CDR1 SQVTM, CDR2 ANQGSEA. The chain's CDR3 is CSVEDRGYGYTF. The CDR3 region has the DNA TGCAGCGTTGAGGACAGGGGCTATGGCTACACCTTC.

Details on this clonotype: A single base separates this from a much larger clone, so it may be a read error. The V and J genes are TRBV10-3 and TRBJ2-3, with 10 bases lining up with TRBD1. This CDR3 has 16 amino acids. The germline gives CDR1 ENHRY, CDR2 SYGVKD. The ends lost 8 bases at V and 4 bases at J; junction bases unmatched: 12. CDR3 in amino acids: CAIGLGGQGSADTQYF. The CDR3 DNA is TGTGCCATCGGCCTTGGGGGACAGGGGTCCGCAGATACGCAGTATTTT.

With respect to this clonotype: A much larger clonotype is one base distant, so this may be a read error. This sequence joins TRBV5-5 and TRBJ2-7, with 7 bases identical to TRBD2. The germline gives CDR1 SGHKS, CDR2 YYEKEE (reference sequence). The CDR3 is 15 amino acids. The trim removed 4 bases at V and 2 bases at J, leaving 9 bases unmatched. The CDR3 coding sequence is TGTGCCAGCAGCGTGGGACTACCCCAGACCTACGAGCAGTACTTC. Its protein is CASSVGLPQTYEQYF.

J is TRBJ1-3 and V is TRBV28; TRBD1 is a possible D gene (6 bases). The V and J ends lost 5 bases and 4 bases respectively, with 18 bases between them. CDR1 is MDHEN, CDR2 SYDVKM, per germline. The length of the CDR3 is 16 residues. This CDR3 reads CASSEPGRRGGNTIYF. The CDR3 DNA follows: TGTGCCAGCAGTGAACCGGGACGGAGGGGGGGAAACACCATATATTTT. Full variable domain (rest looked up from reference TRBV28 and TRBJ1-3): DVKVTQSSRYLVKRTGEKVFLECVQDMDHENMFWYRQDPGLGLRLIYFSYDVKMKEKGDIPEGYSVSREKKERFSLILESASTNQTSMYLCASSEPGRRGGNTIYFGEGSWLTVV.

To note about this clonotype: A read error may be the cause here, since a much bigger clone is one base away. V gene TRBV6-6 combines with J gene TRBJ1-2; D call uncertain. The CDR3 covers 16 residues. Germline V CDR1 and CDR2: MNHNY, SVGAGI (reference sequence). The CDR3 here is CANSYSPEILNYGYTF. The CDR3 DNA sequence: TGTGCCAACAGTTACTCCCCGGAGATTCTTAACTATGGCTACACCTTC.

This clonotype has only a few counts. A read error is possible here, since a much larger clone lies one base away. The chain couples TRBV6-5 to TRBJ2-1; 13 positions match TRBD2. CDR1 and CDR2 from the germline V gene are MNHEY and SVGAGI. The CDR3 is 20 residues long. Here the CDR3 DNA reads TGTGCCAGCAGTTCCCTACTAGCGGGAGGGCCGGAGGGCTCCTACAATGAGCAGCTCTTC. It encodes CASSSLLAGGPEGSYNEQLF.

The chain uses TRBV18 and TRBJ1-1; D unresolved. Germline CDR1 reads KGHSH; CDR2 reads LQKENI. This CDR3 is built from 13 residues. Trimming removed 2 bases at V and 3 bases at J, with 7 bases between. The CDR3 coding sequence is TGTGCCAGCTCACCAGGGTTGGACACTGAAGCTTTCTTT. This codes for CASSPGLDTEAFF.

Details on this clonotype: A much larger clone sits a single nucleotide away, making a read error possible. V is TRBV6-1 and J is TRBJ2-2; D call uncertain. The CDR3 is 13 amino acids. V was clipped by 6 bases and J by 4 bases, with 9 bases between them. Germline lookup yields CDR1 MNHNS and CDR2 SASEGT. The DNA of the CDR3 is TGTGCCAGCAGAAAATCCGGCACCGGGGAGCTGTTTTTT. Translation: CASRKSGTGELFF.

Notes on this clonotype: The conserved closing phenylalanine or tryptophan is absent in this CDR3, likely reflecting a read error. The CDR3 region is CDSSSGTSGKLEQFS. DNA of the CDR3: TGTGACAGCAGCTCAGGAACTAGCGGGAAGCTTGAGCAGTTCTCC. The J gene is TRBJ2-1, the V gene TRBV11-2; 10 nucleotides align to TRBD2. The germline V gene encodes CDR1 SGHAT and CDR2 FQNNGV. The CDR3 sequence is 15 residues long.

With respect to this clonotype: A single base separates this from a much larger clone, so it may be a read error. The rearrangement joins TRBV4-1 to TRBJ2-1, with 7 bases identical to TRBD1. V lost 1 base to trimming and J lost 6 bases; unmatched junction nucleotides: 18. This CDR3 contains 19 residues. CDR1 and CDR2 (germline): MGHRA, YSYEKL. The CDR3 sequence is CASSQVKTSQGTAFNEQFF. The CDR3 region has the DNA TGCGCCAGCAGCCAAGTTAAAACCTCTCAAGGGACAGCCTTCAATGAGCAGTTCTTC.

This rearrangement joins TRBV18 to TRBJ2-7; the match to TRBD1 covers 7 bases. V was clipped by 4 bases and J by 7 bases; unmatched bases: 13. The CDR3 sequence is 15 residues long. Germline CDR1 and CDR2: KGHSH and LQKENI. The CDR3: CASSRTGDAKYEQYF. The CDR3 DNA reads as TGTGCCAGCTCACGAACAGGGGACGCCAAATATGAGCAGTACTTC.

There are many counts of this clonotype. The junction departs from germline at one end; a sequencing error may be responsible. This chain links TRBV12-3 or TRBV12-4 with TRBJ1-1; D is uncertain. The CDR3 consists of 13 residues. CDR3: CASSFRANAEAFF. The CDR3 nucleotides are TGTGCCAGCAGTTTCCGAGCGAACGCTGAAGCTTTCTTT.

With regard to this clonotype: This sequence may be a read error, since a much larger clone differs from it by one base. CDR3 region: CANSQGGGRARNEQFF. CDR3 in DNA: TGCGCCAACAGCCAAGGAGGAGGGAGGGCCCGGAATGAGCAGTTCTTC. The chain recombines TRBV4-1 with TRBJ2-1; 7 nucleotides match TRBD2. The CDR3 is made up of 16 amino acids. The germline V gene encodes CDR1 MGHRA and CDR2 YSYEKL.

This clonotype was counted a single time. The junction departs from the called germline gene at one end, perhaps through a read error. The chain recombines TRBV6-5 with TRBJ2-7; the D is unclear. Germline CDR1 is MNHEY and CDR2 is SVGAGI. CDR3 length: 18 amino acids. The CDR3 DNA is TGTGCCAGCAGCAGACCAGGTCAAACACCTCCATTCTCCTACGAGCAATACTTC. Translated, it gives CASSRPGQTPPFSYEQYF.

Comments on this clonotype: A much larger clone is a single base away; this may be a read error. Here the CDR3 DNA reads TGTGCCAGCAGTTTGGGGACAGGGGGCTCGTACGAGCAGTACTTC. Translation: CASSLGTGGSYEQYF. This chain connects TRBV12-3 or TRBV12-4 to TRBJ2-7; TRBD1 aligns across 12 bases. CDR3 length: 15 residues. V gave up 3 bases and J gave up 4 bases; unmatched junction bases: 4.

In the case of this clonotype: The junction departs from germline at one end; a sequencing error may be responsible. This chain connects TRBV11-2 to TRBJ2-3; unclear D gene. CDR1 and CDR2 from the germline V gene are SGHAT and FQNNGV. CDR3 length: 12 residues. Here the CDR3 reads CANSPWSNTQYF. The DNA of the CDR3 is TGTGCCAACAGCCCCTGGTCGAATACGCAGTATTTT.

This clonotype was detected many times. The rearrangement uses TRBV4-2 and TRBJ2-3; either TRBD1 or TRBD2 may supply D (5 bases each). V was clipped by 0 bases and J by 6 bases, with 13 bases between them. This CDR3 spans 15 amino acids. Germline V gene sequence: CDR1 LGHNA, CDR2 YNFKEQ. CDR3 sequence reads: CASSQEGLALDTQYF. The CDR3 region has the DNA TGTGCCAGCAGCCAAGAGGGGCTAGCTTTGGATACGCAGTATTTT.

With respect to this clonotype: A read error is possible here, since a much larger clone lies one base away. The chain recombines TRBV21-1 with TRBJ2-1; the D call in the table, TRBD1, was not verified against the DNA. TRBV21-1 is an annotated pseudogene. CDR3 length: 19 amino acids. CDR3 sequence reads: CASTPKGQDREGTYNEQFF. DNA of the CDR3: TGTGCCAGCACCCCGAAGGGGCAGGACCGGGAAGGGACGTACAATGAGCAGTTCTTC.

V is TRBV5-1 and J is TRBJ2-3, with D perhaps matching TRBD2 (6 bases). The CDR3 is 13 residues long. CDR1 is SGHRS and CDR2 is YFSETQ in the germline V gene. The V gene lost 4 bases and the J gene lost 14 bases, with 20 bases spanning the gap. CDR3 in DNA: TGCGCCAGCAGCGTGGGTGACGGGGGTCGGCGGTATTTT. Its protein product is CASSVGDGGRRYF.

On this clonotype: Since no conserved phenylalanine or tryptophan closes the CDR3, a read error is the likely cause. The J gene is TRBJ2-2, the V gene TRBV28, with TRBD1 matching 9 bases. V trimming: 10 bases; J trimming: 0 bases; junction bases outside the gene matches: 6. The CDR3 is 15 residues long. Germline-derived CDR1 and CDR2 are MDHEN and SYDVKM. The DNA for the CDR3 is TGTGCCACCCGGACAGGGGCCACGAACACCGGGGAGCTGTTTCTT. Its translation: CATRTGATNTGELFL.

The chain joins TRBV5-4 to TRBJ2-7; D may be TRBD2 (5 bases). Germline-derived CDR1 and CDR2 are SGHNT and YYREEE (reference sequence). V was clipped by 4 bases and J by 2 bases, with 19 bases between them. This CDR3 spans 16 amino acids. CDR3 sequence: CASSTKPLAGTYEQYF. The CDR3 DNA reads TGTGCCAGCAGCACGAAGCCTCTAGCAGGAACCTACGAGCAGTACTTC.

This clonotype was observed a few times. The J gene is TRBJ2-1, the V gene TRBV24-1; 8 bases match TRBD1. Germline-derived CDR1 and CDR2 are KGHDR and SFDVKD. The J segment lost 10 bases and the V segment lost 4 bases, leaving 8 bases of the junction unmatched. The CDR3 extends over 14 amino acids. CDR3 amino acids: CATSEAGGKREQFF. CDR3 in DNA: TGTGCCACCAGTGAGGCAGGGGGCAAGCGGGAGCAGTTCTTC.

As concerns this clonotype: At one boundary the junction diverges from the germline segment, which might be a read error. This rearrangement joins TRBV4-2 to TRBJ2-2; a possible D gene is TRBD2 (6 bases). The CDR3 is 16 amino acids. The germline V gene encodes CDR1 LGHNA and CDR2 YNFKEQ. The CDR3 is CASNQEGGARTGELFF. CDR3 nucleotide sequence: TGTGCCAGCAACCAAGAGGGCGGGGCAAGGACCGGGGAGCTGTTTTTT.

As for this clonotype: Just one base apart from a much larger clone, this may be a read error. The chain couples TRBV10-3 to TRBJ2-3; D possibly corresponds to TRBD1 (5 bases). V was clipped by 6 bases and J by 5 bases, with 18 bases between them. The CDR3 spans 15 residues. Germline CDR1 ENHRY, CDR2 SYGVKD. The CDR3 loop reads CAISRTWGKEDTQYF. CDR3 coding DNA: TGTGCCATCAGCCGGACATGGGGCAAGGAAGATACGCAGTATTTT.

On this clonotype: A much larger clone lies one base from this, so it may be a read error. This sequence joins TRBV12-3 or TRBV12-4 and TRBJ1-5; D gene ambiguous. The CDR3 is made up of 14 amino acids. V was clipped by 3 bases and J by 5 bases, with 11 bases between them. Here the CDR3 reads CASSFRLTDQPQHF. CDR3 DNA: TGTGCCAGCAGTTTCCGGTTAACCGATCAGCCCCAGCATTTT.

Concerning this clonotype: The junction departs from germline at one end; a sequencing error may be responsible. This chain joins TRBV11-2 and TRBJ1-6; D possibly corresponds to TRBD1 (6 bases). The CDR3 loop spans 15 amino acids. Germline CDR1 reads SGHAT; CDR2 reads FQNNGV. In DNA, the CDR3 is TGTGCCAGCAACTCCACACACAGGGACCGGTCACTCCTCCACTTT. It codes for CASNSTHRDRSLLHF.

Comment on this clonotype: A read error is likely, as this CDR3 ends without the conserved phenylalanine or tryptophan. CDR3 in amino acids: CSVAASRDTGELFS. The CDR3 DNA sequence: TGCAGCGTTGCGGCCTCGAGGGACACCGGGGAGCTGTTTTCT. J is TRBJ2-2 and V is TRBV29-1, with D possibly TRBD2 on 5 matching bases. CDR1 is SQVTM and CDR2 is ANQGSEA in the germline V gene. With 4 bases removed from V and 3 bases from J, the gap between germline ends came to 12 bases. The CDR3 runs to 14 residues.

The gene calls are TRBV30 and TRBJ1-5; the D gene is possibly TRBD1 (6 bases). There are 14 residues in the CDR3. V lost 2 bases to trimming and J lost 6 bases, with 14 bases between them. Germline V gives CDR1 GTSNPN, CDR2 SVGIG (reference sequence). CDR3 protein: CAWSRGGGGQPQHF. The CDR3 bases are TGTGCCTGGAGTAGAGGGGGGGGTGGTCAGCCCCAGCATTTT.